The rows below give T cell receptor beta chains drawn from one sample of a study of T cells after yellow fever vaccination. Each CDR3 protein is one row after TCRdb ran MiXCR on the 5' RACE reads. The data hold 110,000 or so distinct CDR3 sequences, with about 7% observed a single time. The sequenced sample was CD4+ T cells sorted from PBMCs, obtained approximately 47 days after the first yellow fever vaccination. The receptors were gathered from a man between 18 and 35 years old who received the YFV17D yellow fever vaccine. Both conserved end residues are part of each CDR3. D genes are given only for firm matches. A row's size may be missing; if present it is once, few, many or a size class.

J gene: TRBJ2-5; clone size: many; V gene: TRBV7-6; D gene: TRBD2; CDR3 length: 15; CDR3 DNA: TGTGCCAGCAGTCCTGGACTAGCGGGTCAAGAGACCCAGTACTTC; CDR3 protein: CASSPGLAGQETQYF
J gene: TRBJ2-3; clone size: many; V gene: TRBV7-2; D gene: .; CDR3 length: 11; CDR3 DNA: TGTGCCAGCAGCTACGGGACGCCGCAGTATTTT; CDR3 protein: CASSYGTPQYF
J gene: TRBJ2-1; clone size: many; V gene: TRBV12-3/TRBV12-4; D gene: .; CDR3 length: 15; CDR3 DNA: TGTGCCAGCAGTTTAGAAGTGGGTATGGGGAATGAGCAGTTCTTC; CDR3 protein: CASSLEVGMGNEQFF
J gene: TRBJ2-7; clone size: few; V gene: TRBV28; D gene: .; CDR3 length: 13; CDR3 DNA: TGTGCCAGCCGAGGGAGTCATTGGTACGAGCAGTACTTC; CDR3 protein: CASRGSHWYEQYF
J gene: TRBJ1-1; clone size: few; V gene: TRBV7-2; D gene: .; CDR3 length: 14; CDR3 DNA: TGTGCCAGCAGCTTAATGGTTAGCGGCACTGAAGCTTTCTTT; CDR3 protein: CASSLMVSGTEAFF
J gene: TRBJ2-2; clone size: many; V gene: TRBV7-3; D gene: TRBD2; CDR3 length: 14; CDR3 DNA: TGTGCCAGCAGCTTACATCGGGGGGCCGGGGAGCTGTTTTTT; CDR3 protein: CASSLHRGAGELFF
J gene: TRBJ2-2; clone size: few; V gene: TRBV30; D gene: .; CDR3 length: 16; CDR3 DNA: .; CDR3 protein: CAFRARGRVDTGELFF
J gene: TRBJ1-2; clone size: many; V gene: TRBV12-3/TRBV12-4; D gene: .; CDR3 length: 11; CDR3 DNA: TGTGCCAGCAGTTTAGGGGGCGGCTACACCTTC; CDR3 protein: CASSLGGGYTF
J gene: TRBJ2-5; clone size: many; V gene: TRBV28; D gene: .; CDR3 length: 14; CDR3 DNA: TGTGCCAGCAGTTTAACCCAGAGGGGAGAGACCCAGTACTTC; CDR3 protein: CASSLTQRGETQYF
J gene: TRBJ2-3; clone size: many; V gene: TRBV27; D gene: TRBD1; CDR3 length: 15; CDR3 DNA: TGTGCCAGCAGTTTCTGGCAGGGGGCCACAGATACGCAGTATTTT; CDR3 protein: CASSFWQGATDTQYF
J gene: TRBJ1-3; clone size: many; V gene: TRBV4-3; D gene: TRBD1; CDR3 length: 17; CDR3 DNA: TGCGCCAGCAGCCAAGATTGGGAAACAGGGGAAATAAACACCATATATTTT; CDR3 protein: CASSQDWETGEINTIYF
J gene: TRBJ1-1; clone size: many; V gene: TRBV12-3/TRBV12-4; D gene: .; CDR3 length: 13; CDR3 DNA: TGTGCCAGCAGTTATCAGACGAACACTGAAGCTTTCTTT; CDR3 protein: CASSYQTNTEAFF
J gene: TRBJ1-1; clone size: .; V gene: TRBV7-9; D gene: TRBD1; CDR3 length: 15; CDR3 DNA: TGTGCCAGCAGCTTCACAGGGGGCTCGGGGACTGAAGCTTTCTTT; CDR3 protein: CASSFTGGSGTEAFF
J gene: TRBJ1-1; clone size: .; V gene: TRBV11-3; D gene: .; CDR3 length: 13; CDR3 DNA: TGTGCCAGCAGCGTGGGTGAACGCACTGAAGCTTTCTTT; CDR3 protein: CASSVGERTEAFF
J gene: TRBJ2-7; clone size: many; V gene: TRBV5-6; D gene: .; CDR3 length: 13; CDR3 DNA: TGTGCCAGCAGCAGGACGGGAGCCTACGAGCAGTACTTC; CDR3 protein: CASSRTGAYEQYF
J gene: TRBJ2-3; clone size: .; V gene: TRBV7-1; D gene: TRBD2; CDR3 length: 15; CDR3 DNA: TGTGCCAGCAGAATCTCGGCGGGGGGAACGGATACGCAGTATTTT; CDR3 protein: CASRISAGGTDTQYF
J gene: TRBJ1-5; clone size: .; V gene: TRBV5-2; D gene: .; CDR3 length: 14; CDR3 DNA: TGTGCCAGGGGCCCCGTTTCCTTCAATCAGCCCCAGCATTTT; CDR3 protein: CARGPVSFNQPQHF
J gene: TRBJ2-3; clone size: many; V gene: TRBV20-1; D gene: .; CDR3 length: 14; CDR3 DNA: TGCAGTGCTAGAGATAGGACAGCCACAGATACGCAGTATTTT; CDR3 protein: CSARDRTATDTQYF
J gene: TRBJ1-5; clone size: many; V gene: TRBV12-3/TRBV12-4; D gene: .; CDR3 length: 13; CDR3 DNA: TGTGCCAGCAGTTTGGATCCGGGACAGCCCCAGCATTTT; CDR3 protein: CASSLDPGQPQHF
J gene: TRBJ2-4; clone size: many; V gene: TRBV5-1; D gene: TRBD2; CDR3 length: 21; CDR3 DNA: TGCGCCAGCAGCTTGGGGTACAAATCCTACGTAGCGGGGGGCGATTTGCACATTCAGTACTTC; CDR3 protein: CASSLGYKSYVAGGDLHIQYF
J gene: TRBJ2-1; clone size: few; V gene: TRBV12-3/TRBV12-4; D gene: .; CDR3 length: 16; CDR3 DNA: TGTGCCAGCAGTTTAACACAGGTTAGCTCCTACAATGAGCAGTTCTTC; CDR3 protein: CASSLTQVSSYNEQFF
J gene: TRBJ2-2; clone size: many; V gene: TRBV7-2; D gene: .; CDR3 length: 16; CDR3 DNA: TGTGCCAGCAGCCCCCAAGCACTGGTGAACACCGGGGAGCTGTTTTTT; CDR3 protein: CASSPQALVNTGELFF
J gene: TRBJ2-7; clone size: many; V gene: TRBV18; D gene: TRBD1; CDR3 length: 14; CDR3 DNA: TGTGCCAGCTCACCAGGGACAGGGGGCGACGAGCAGTACTTC; CDR3 protein: CASSPGTGGDEQYF
J gene: TRBJ1-6; clone size: many; V gene: TRBV20-1; D gene: TRBD1; CDR3 length: 12; CDR3 DNA: TGCAGTGCTAGGGAGGCTGGACAGGATACCCAGTTT; CDR3 protein: CSAREAGQDTQF
J gene: TRBJ2-7; clone size: many; V gene: TRBV5-5; D gene: TRBD2; CDR3 length: 16; CDR3 DNA: TGTGCCAGCAGCCTGACCCGGACTAGCGGGGTCTACGAGCAGTACTTC; CDR3 protein: CASSLTRTSGVYEQYF
J gene: TRBJ1-2; clone size: many; V gene: TRBV4-1; D gene: .; CDR3 length: 12; CDR3 DNA: TGCGCCAGCAGCCCCGGACAGTATGGCTACACCTTC; CDR3 protein: CASSPGQYGYTF
J gene: TRBJ2-5; clone size: many; V gene: TRBV29-1; D gene: .; CDR3 length: 12; CDR3 DNA: TGCAGCGTTGAAAGCCAGGGAGAGACCCAGTACTTC; CDR3 protein: CSVESQGETQYF